This TCR beta chain derives from a study of CD8 T cells in Susac syndrome. Random hexamers were used to reverse transcribe an amount of roughly 0.45 to 1 ug RNA. One entry per CDR3 protein, called by TCRdb with MiXCR from the immunoSEQ multiplex PCR reads. This sample has approximately 120,000 distinct CDR3 sequences, with around 90% found just once. TCR beta from blood CD8+ and CD4+ T cells was sequenced. The V segment lost 1 base and the J segment 0 bases; nucleotides outside the gene matches: 6. CDR3 length: 17 amino acids. Germline V CDR1 and CDR2: SGHDN, FVKESK. This rearrangement joins TRBV14 to TRBJ2-1; 7 bases align to TRBD2. The sample comprised CD8+ T cells from PBMCs. The receptor comes from a human donor with multiple sclerosis. Here the CDR3 DNA reads TGTGCCAGCAGCCAAGGTACGGGAGGCCGCTCCTACAATGAGCAGTTCTTC. The encoded protein is CASSQGTGGRSYNEQFF.